This T cell receptor (beta chain) emerged from a study of blood T cells in healthy people across ages. Broader study findings: The study regarded diversity estimates from one million T cells as underestimates.

The germline gives CDR1 SGHTA, CDR2 FQGNSA. There are 11 residues in the CDR3. This clonotype was detected only a few times. Its target is not known. A second about 6 to 11 cycle PCR used barcoded and J-beta primers. TCRdb redid the calling of the 5' RACE reads with MiXCR, one entry per CDR3 protein. The data contain approximately 1.5 million distinct CDR3 sequences, almost 35% of them singletons. The origin of this receptor is a woman in her twenties or thirties in good health. Sequenced material: blood. The chain recombines TRBV7-2 with TRBJ2-5; tentative D call: TRBD2 (5 bases). The DNA end favors TRBJ2-7, so the J call may be wrong. The CDR3 sequence: CAGSPLAEQYF. The CDR3 DNA reads as TGTGCAGGCAGCCCCCTAGCCGAGCAGTACTTC.